This T cell receptor beta chain stems from a study of a mutant IDH1 vaccine in newly diagnosed glioma. Study summary: Most had both radiotherapy and temozolomide beforehand; others had only one.

This table comes from immunoSEQ multiplex PCR, and its TCRdb copy is limited to in-frame clones, with some not included. The sample contains approximately 70,000 clones, approximately 83% of which appear only once. Specified time point: baseline, week 1 (first vaccination visit). Indicated treatment: pre-vaccination baseline after standard-of-care therapy. Germline V lookup: CDR1 SEHNR, CDR2 FQNEAQ (reference sequence). The CDR3 sequence is 14 residues long. Trimming shortened V by 3 bases and J by 2 bases, and 11 bases separated the two germline ends. Sequenced material: PBMCs, taken from a glioma patient treated with radiotherapy, temozolomide or both. The clonotype originates from a man in his thirties or forties with glioma. The chain carries TRBV7-9 and TRBJ2-7; no definite D call. The CDR3 region is CASSLWDVPYEQYF. CDR3 DNA sequence: TGTGCCAGCAGCTTGTGGGATGTGCCCTACGAGCAGTACTTC. The full variable domain, its missing parts supplied by reference TRBV7-9 and TRBJ2-7, is DTGVSQNPRHKITKRGQNVTFRCDPISEHNRLYWYRQTLGQGPEFLTYFQNEAQLEKSRLLSDRFSAERPKGSFSTLEIQRTEQGDSAMYLCASSLWDVPYEQYFGPGTRLTVT.